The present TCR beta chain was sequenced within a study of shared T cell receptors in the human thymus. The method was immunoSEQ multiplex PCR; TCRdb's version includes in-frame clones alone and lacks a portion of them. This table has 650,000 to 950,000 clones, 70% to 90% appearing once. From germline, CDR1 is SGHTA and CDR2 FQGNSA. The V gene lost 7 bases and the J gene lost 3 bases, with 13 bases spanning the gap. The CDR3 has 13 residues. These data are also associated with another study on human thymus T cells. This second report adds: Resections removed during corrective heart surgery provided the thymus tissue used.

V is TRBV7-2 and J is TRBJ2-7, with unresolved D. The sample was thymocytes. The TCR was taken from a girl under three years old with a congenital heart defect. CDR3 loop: CASTRGRVYEQYF. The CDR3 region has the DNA TGTGCCAGCACCCGAGGCCGGGTCTACGAGCAGTACTTC.